This entry features one TCR beta chain sequence. The data were taken from a study of blood T cell repertoires in COVID-19. Original methodology: Amplification from reference gene primers served as the basis for estimated nucleated cell counts. Sequencing was performed with immunoSEQ multiplex PCR; in TCRdb, only in-frame clones are kept and a portion is missing. V and J calls plus clone size are reproduced from that table; the DNA served to infer D and trimming. The table records 140,000 or so clones, roughly three quarters of them present only once. Germline CDR1 and CDR2: SGHVS and FQNEAQ. The CDR3 loop spans 16 amino acids. Trimming cost V 3 bases and J 1 base; bases outside gene matches: 7.

The TCR comes from a man over 45 with active or convalescent COVID-19. The chain is built from TRBV7-8 and TRBJ2-3, with 7 nucleotides matching TRBD2. Source material: peripheral blood. The CDR3 region is CASSFGRELGTDTQYF. The CDR3 DNA reads as TGTGCCAGCAGCTTCGGGCGGGAGTTGGGCACAGATACGCAGTATTTT.